The 21 T cell receptor beta chains below all came from one sample that was sequenced in a study of blood T cells in healthy people across ages. Next came a second PCR, run for about 6 to 11 cycles, which used a sample-barcoded 5' primer along with a J-beta primer mix. TCRdb re-derived calls from the 5' RACE reads in MiXCR, one entry per CDR3 protein. Among 700,000 to 800,000 distinct CDR3 sequences listed, roughly two fifths were seen once. The sample consisted of blood. The receptors come from a woman aged 60-70 years in good health.

The chain employs TRBV7-9 and TRBJ1-5; tentatively, D is TRBD1 (5 bases). The length of the CDR3 is 12 residues. V shed 7 bases and J shed 4 bases, with 8 bases lying between them. Germline-derived CDR1 and CDR2 are SEHNR and FQNEAQ (reference sequence). CDR3 coding DNA: TGTGCCAGCACGGGGCCTAATCAGCCCCAGCATTTT. Translation gives CASTGPNQPQHF.

This clonotype showed up just a few times. The rearrangement joins TRBV20-1 to TRBJ2-5; TRBD2 matches 8 bases. The CDR3 is 15 amino acids. Per the germline V gene, CDR1 is DFQATT and CDR2 is SNEGSKA (reference sequence). The J segment lost 1 base and the V segment lost 5 bases, leaving 9 bases of the junction unmatched. The CDR3 bases are TGCAGTGCTCCCCAAGGTAGCGGGGTCCAAGAGACCCAGTACTTC. Translating it yields CSAPQGSGVQETQYF.

V gene TRBV14 combines with J gene TRBJ1-4, with D unresolved. Trimming took 0 bases from V and 4 from J, leaving 9 bases between them. The V gene's germline CDR1 is SGHDN and CDR2 FVKESK. The CDR3 has 15 amino acids. CDR3 nucleotides: TGTGCCAGCAGCCAAGAGAAGGTCGTTAATGAAAAACTGTTTTTT. This gives the protein CASSQEKVVNEKLFF.

The gene calls are TRBV9 and TRBJ1-5; no definite D call. The CDR3 consists of 15 residues. CDR1 and CDR2 from the germline V gene are SGDLS and YYNGEE. V shed 0 bases and J shed 3 bases, with 10 bases lying between them. CDR3 sequence reads: CASSVGPEVNQPQHF. The CDR3 DNA reads as TGTGCCAGCAGCGTAGGACCAGAAGTCAATCAGCCCCAGCATTTT.

This clonotype was counted many times. This chain uses TRBV7-2 with TRBJ2-3; D possibly corresponds to TRBD2 (6 bases). Germline assignment: CDR1 SGHTA and CDR2 FQGNSA. With 3 bases removed from V and 0 bases from J, the gap between germline ends came to 16 bases. CDR3 length equals 17 residues. The CDR3 region has the DNA TGTGCCAGCAGCTTTAAGGGAGGCTACACTAGCACAGATACGCAGTATTTT. It is translated as CASSFKGGYTSTDTQYF.

This clonotype was picked up a small number of times. The chain couples TRBV28 to TRBJ1-2, with D perhaps matching TRBD1 (5 bases). The germline gives CDR1 MDHEN, CDR2 SYDVKM. V lost 4 bases and J 6 bases, leaving 12 bases between the germline ends. This CDR3 comprises 13 residues. Here the CDR3 DNA reads TGTGCCAGCAGTTGGGGCAGGGTCAATGGCTACACCTTC. It encodes CASSWGRVNGYTF.

The J gene is TRBJ1-1, the V gene TRBV7-2; no reliable D call. V was trimmed by 5 bases and J by 1 base, leaving 11 bases between them. Germline-derived CDR1 and CDR2 are SGHTA and FQGNSA. This CDR3 region has 14 residues. DNA of the CDR3: TGTGCCAGCAGCCCTCAGCTATCGAACACTGAAGCTTTCTTT. This encodes CASSPQLSNTEAFF.

The chain couples TRBV29-1 to TRBJ2-7; 9 nucleotides agree with TRBD2. J lost 3 bases, V lost 3 bases, and 6 bases had no gene match. The CDR3 length is 14 residues. CDR1 is SQVTM, CDR2 ANQGSEA, per germline. This chain's CDR3 is CSVDRREGYYEQYF. CDR3 sequence (DNA): TGCAGCGTTGATCGGCGGGAGGGCTACTACGAGCAGTACTTC.

The chain combines TRBV10-3 with TRBJ2-6; unclear D gene. Between the trimmed V and J ends, which lost 7 bases and 4 bases, there was a span of 11 bases. The CDR3 is 14 residues long. The germline V gene encodes CDR1 ENHRY and CDR2 SYGVKD. CDR3 residues: CAIKLASGANVLTF. The CDR3 DNA is TGTGCCATCAAGCTCGCTTCGGGGGCCAACGTCCTGACTTTC.

Notes on this clonotype: This may arise from a read error, as a much more abundant clone is one base away. The chain links TRBV20-1 to TRBJ2-5; 9 nucleotides match TRBD2. With the DNA end fitting TRBJ2-7 better, the J assignment may be wrong. This CDR3 comprises 14 residues. The V gene's germline CDR1 is DFQATT and CDR2 SNEGSKA (reference sequence). CDR3 in amino acids: CSARTAGGPNEQYF. CDR3 nucleotide sequence: TGCAGTGCCCGCACCGCGGGAGGGCCGAACGAGCAGTACTTC.

This clonotype was seen many times. The chain is built from TRBV12-3 or TRBV12-4 and TRBJ2-1, with TRBD2 matching 7 bases. This CDR3 spans 14 amino acids. Trimming took 2 bases from V and 9 from J; bases not matched to a gene: 7. As DNA, the CDR3 is TGTGCCAGCAGTTTATCGGGAGGCACGGCTGAGCAGTTCTTC. Translating it yields CASSLSGGTAEQFF.

This chain joins TRBV7-9 and TRBJ2-7, with TRBD1 identical over 9 bases. The length of the CDR3 is 16 residues. In germline, CDR1 is SEHNR, CDR2 FQNEAQ (reference sequence). V lost 1 base and J lost 7; bases outside the gene matches: 11. As DNA, the CDR3 is TGTGCCAGCAGCTTAGTCCCGAGAGGACAGGGGAAGGAGCAGTACTTC. Translating it yields CASSLVPRGQGKEQYF.

This chain links TRBV7-9 with TRBJ2-7; D possibly corresponds to TRBD1 (6 bases). The end of the DNA fits TRBJ2-5 better, so the J call may be wrong. The germline gives CDR1 SEHNR, CDR2 FQNEAQ (reference sequence). The CDR3 contains 13 residues. The CDR3 protein is CASSSGQWETQYF. The DNA for the CDR3 is TGTGCCAGCAGTTCCGGACAGTGGGAGACCCAGTACTTC.

The chain recombines TRBV30 with TRBJ2-7; possibly TRBD2 for D (5 bases). The end of the DNA is better explained by TRBJ2-4, so the J call may be wrong. CDR1 is GTSNPN, CDR2 SVGIG, per germline (reference sequence). There are 11 residues in the CDR3. DNA for the CDR3: TGTGCCTGGAGTGGAGGGCACATTCAGTACTTC. As protein: CAWSGGHIQYF.

The rearrangement links TRBV6-2 or TRBV6-3 to TRBJ2-7; a weak D match, TRBD2 (7 bases). The germline gives CDR1 MNHEY, CDR2 SVGEGT. The CDR3 has 15 amino acids. Trimming removed 8 bases from V and 6 bases from J, with 23 bases in between. The CDR3 here is CASQRDYGGHSEQYF. In DNA, the CDR3 is TGTGCCAGCCAGCGGGACTACGGGGGGCATAGCGAGCAGTACTTC.

This clonotype was picked up a small number of times. The gene calls are TRBV20-1 and TRBJ1-2, with TRBD1 identical over 11 bases. Germline assignment: CDR1 DFQATT and CDR2 SNEGSKA (reference sequence). The CDR3 is made up of 13 amino acids. The V and J ends lost 5 bases and 8 bases, in that order; junction bases with no gene match: 7. CDR3 DNA sequence: TGCAGTGCTGGGGGACAGGGGGGTCGGGGCTACACCTTC. As protein: CSAGGQGGRGYTF.

Only a few counts were recorded for this clonotype. The chain combines TRBV6-5 with TRBJ1-1, with 7 bases that match TRBD1. In germline, CDR1 is MNHEY, CDR2 SVGAGI. J was trimmed by 4 bases and V by 5 bases; bases with no gene match: 13. There are 16 residues in the CDR3. CDR3 residues: CASSPRPQGEGTEAFF. CDR3 nucleotide sequence: TGTGCCAGCAGTCCTCGCCCGCAGGGGGAGGGCACTGAAGCTTTCTTT.

CDR3 amino acids: CASSYGDRVDGYTF. CDR3 nucleotides: TGTGCCAGCAGTTACGGGGACAGGGTGGATGGCTACACCTTC. The rearrangement joins TRBV6-2 or TRBV6-3 to TRBJ1-2; 9 nucleotides match TRBD1. The CDR3 contains 14 residues. After removal of 2 bases from V and 6 bases from J, the junction contained 4 bases not matched to a gene. Germline V gene lookup returns CDR1 MNHEY and CDR2 SVGEGT.

The gene calls are TRBV5-1 and TRBJ2-3; D is unresolved. The V end was cut by 5 bases, the J end by 2 bases, with 9 bases between. This CDR3 is 13 amino acids long. Germline V gives CDR1 SGHRS, CDR2 YFSETQ. The CDR3 nucleotides read TGCGCCAGCAGGGTGGGGTCCACAGATACGCAGTATTTT. Translating it yields CASRVGSTDTQYF.

Here the CDR3 reads CASGLILGTGGYEQYF. The CDR3, as DNA: TGTGCTAGTGGTTTGATTTTAGGGACAGGGGGCTACGAGCAGTACTTC. This sequence joins TRBV12-5 and TRBJ2-7; TRBD1 matches at 11 bases. Germline CDR1 LGHNT, CDR2 FRNRAP. V trimming: 2 bases; J trimming: 3 bases; junction bases outside the gene matches: 6. The CDR3 sequence is 16 residues long.

The chain employs TRBV5-1 and TRBJ2-5; 10 bases map to TRBD2. Per germline, CDR1 SGHRS and CDR2 YFSETQ. V was clipped by 3 bases and J by 4 bases; unmatched bases: 6. The CDR3 runs to 15 residues. The DNA of the CDR3 is TGCGCCAGCAGCTCCCTAGCGGGAGATGGAGAGACCCAGTACTTC. Encoded protein: CASSSLAGDGETQYF.